This T cell receptor (beta chain) was profiled in a study of regulatory T cells in long-lasting Graves disease. Germline values: CDR1 SGHNT, CDR2 YYREEE (reference sequence). J lost 2 bases, V lost 5 bases, and 4 bases had no gene match. CDR3 size: 14 residues. At least ten counts were recorded for this clonotype. Its antigen remains unidentified. Building of the TCR beta libraries involved iRepertoire HTBI primers and Arm-PCR of CDR3 regions. TCRdb passed the multiplex PCR reads through MiXCR, listing each CDR3 protein once. The sample consists of about 470,000 distinct CDR3 sequences, just under 15% of them appearing once. As to time point: newly diagnosed GD, antithyroid drugs for less than 3 months. Construction of the TCR library relied on RNA isolated from PBMCs. Study-level findings and limits: TRBV28 was favored in persistent disease, as were TRBJ1-2 and TRBJ2-5. Those with persistent disease had in common more public clonotypes (fewer than 3,000) than new patients (roughly 1,000).

The sample was also linked to a second study, of T cells in Graves' hyperthyroidism and ophthalmopathy. Turning to that study: With a duration under 2 months, the hyperthyroidism was newly diagnosed in patients aged 18 to 65.

This sample comprised peripheral blood mononuclear cells (PBMCs), obtained at new diagnosis, from a patient treated with antithyroid drugs. The receptor was derived from a woman under 40 with Graves disease. The chain couples TRBV5-4 to TRBJ2-5; 9 nucleotides align to TRBD2. CDR3 sequence: CASSLGLAQETQYF. CDR3 coding DNA: TGTGCCAGCAGTCTCGGACTAGCGCAAGAGACCCAGTACTTC.